The present T cell receptor (beta chain) was sequenced within a study of blood T cell repertoires in COVID-19. Assay used: immunoSEQ multiplex PCR; TCRdb lists only in-frame clones, some missing. The data show under 250,000 clones, 85% to 90% seen once. There are 13 residues in the CDR3. The V and J ends lost 5 bases and 1 base respectively, with 8 bases between them. This sequence joins TRBV12-3 or TRBV12-4 and TRBJ1-1; D might be TRBD1 (5 bases). Sample: peripheral blood. The clonotype comes from a man aged 50-60 years with COVID-19, enrolled during active disease. For the CDR3, the DNA is TGTGCCAGCAGTGGGGGGGGGAACACTGAAGCTTTCTTT. Translation: CASSGGGNTEAFF.